Listed below are T cell receptor beta chains from one sample, sequenced in a study of PD-1 blockade in classical Hodgkin lymphoma. Assay: immunoSEQ multiplex PCR; the TCRdb copy retains only in-frame clones and omits some. Altogether tens of thousands of clones are present, more than 75% being singletons, with the ten largest covering 15% to 20%. Sequenced here: peripheral blood mononuclear cells (PBMCs), sampled before the fourth cycle of nivolumab. These receptors all stem from a human donor with classical Hodgkin lymphoma. Both conserved end residues are part of each CDR3. The D gene is left open where the match is weak. Size tells how often a clone was seen (once, few, many) or the class of an expanded clone, and some rows leave it out.

DNA	CDR3	size	J	V	D
TGTGCCATCAGCACAGTCTTGGGGGGAAGGAACTATGGCTACACCTTC	CAISTVLGGRNYGYTF	.	TRBJ1-2	TRBV10-3	.
TGTGCCAGCAGCTCCGAACAGGCAGATACGCAGTATTTT	CASSSEQADTQYF	.	TRBJ2-3	TRBV11-1	.
TGTGCCAGCAGTTACTCTATCGCCCGGGTCCGTGGCTACACCTTC	CASSYSIARVRGYTF	.	TRBJ1-2	TRBV6-5	.
TGTGCCAGCAGCCCCCGAGATGCGGACAGGGCCTACGAGCAGTACTTC	CASSPRDADRAYEQYF	.	TRBJ2-7	TRBV21-1	.
TGTGCCAGCAGTGTACTAGCGGGAGACTTGCCTAAGTACTTC	CASSVLAGDLPKYF	once	TRBJ2-7	TRBV2	TRBD2
TGTGCCAGCTCACCGCTTCAATCCACAGATACGCAGTATTTT	CASSPLQSTDTQYF	.	TRBJ2-3	TRBV18	.
TGTGCCAGCAGCCAACGCACAGGGACCGAGCAGTACTTC	CASSQRTGTEQYF	.	TRBJ2-7	TRBV14	.
TGTGCCAGCAGCTTAGCCCCTTCACCCCTCCACTTT	CASSLAPSPLHF	.	TRBJ1-6	TRBV7-2	.
TGTGCCAGCTCTCCTTATGGACAACCTTACGAGCAGTACTTC	CASSPYGQPYEQYF	few	TRBJ2-7	TRBV18	.
TGTGCCAGCAGCGTAGGAATTTGGTATGGCTACACCTTC	CASSVGIWYGYTF	few	TRBJ1-2	TRBV9	.
TGTGCCAGCAGTTTATCCTTGGTGGACTATGGCTACACCTTC	CASSLSLVDYGYTF	.	TRBJ1-2	TRBV27	.
TGTGCCAGCAGCTTAGACATTCGGCAGTTGGGAAACATTCAGTACTTC	CASSLDIRQLGNIQYF	few	TRBJ2-4	TRBV7-3	.
TGTGCCAGTAGTATTAACGCGGGACAGGGGGCTTCCTACGAGCAGTACTTC	CASSINAGQGASYEQYF	.	TRBJ2-7	TRBV19	TRBD1
TGCGCCAGCCGTTCCTCGGGGACTGGAAACACCATATATTTT	CASRSSGTGNTIYF	.	TRBJ1-3	TRBV5-1	.
TGTGCCAGCAGCCGGAGGACAGGGGGCGATCAGCCCCAGCATTTT	CASSRRTGGDQPQHF	.	TRBJ1-5	TRBV7-2	TRBD1
TGTGCCAGCAGGGGTCGGTATGAGCAGTTCTTC	CASRGRYEQFF	.	TRBJ2-1	TRBV6-1	.
TGTGCCATCAGTGCGGTCCGGGGGGAAAACAATGAGCAGTTCTTC	CAISAVRGENNEQFF	.	TRBJ2-1	TRBV10-3	TRBD2
TGTGCCAGCTCTGGACAGAGCTCCTACAATGAGCAGTTCTTC	CASSGQSSYNEQFF	once	TRBJ2-1	TRBV7-3	.
TGTGCCAGCAGCCCAATTCCAGGGTACGAGCAGTACTTC	CASSPIPGYEQYF	.	TRBJ2-7	TRBV9	.
TGCGCCAGCATTACGGGCAGTTACTACGAGCAGTACTTC	CASITGSYYEQYF	.	TRBJ2-7	TRBV10-1	.
TGTGCCAGCAGCTGGGGACAGGGGGCGCAGGGCTACACCTTC	CASSWGQGAQGYTF	.	TRBJ1-2	TRBV7-8	TRBD1
TGTGCCATCAGTGCCCATGGGGGACAGGGGTCCGATGGCTACACCTTC	CAISAHGGQGSDGYTF	.	TRBJ1-2	TRBV10-3	TRBD1
TGTGCCATCAGTGAGCGGGGGGCCGGAGAAAAACTGTTTTTT	CAISERGAGEKLFF	.	TRBJ1-4	TRBV10-3	.
TGCGCCAGCGTGGGGGGGGAACCACCAGTCCGGGACCCCTCAAGGGAGCAGTTCTTC	CASVGGEPPVRDPSREQFF	.	TRBJ2-1	TRBV5-1	TRBD2
TGTGCCATCAGTGAAGTCGGGTCGGACGGCTACACCTTC	CAISEVGSDGYTF	.	TRBJ1-2	TRBV6-5	.
TGCAGCGTTGTCACCTACGAGCAGTACTTC	CSVVTYEQYF	.	TRBJ2-7	TRBV29-1	.
TGTGCCACCGTTTGGTCATACACCGGGGAGCTGTTTTTT	CATVWSYTGELFF	few	TRBJ2-2	TRBV18	.
TGTGCCAGCAGCCCTAACTTTAGCGGATTTAGCACAGATACGCAGTATTTT	CASSPNFSGFSTDTQYF	.	TRBJ2-3	TRBV5-5	.
TGTGCCAGCAGCTTCGACGTGAGCTCCTACAATGAGCAGTTCTTC	CASSFDVSSYNEQFF	once	TRBJ2-1	TRBV5-6	.
TGTGCCAGCAGCCTAGGGGGTGACCCGAACACTGAAGCTTTCTTT	CASSLGGDPNTEAFF	.	TRBJ1-1	TRBV7-9	.
TGTGCCAGCAGCCCAAGTAGGGGGTCCTACGAGCAGTACTTC	CASSPSRGSYEQYF	.	TRBJ2-7	TRBV7-8	.
TGTGCCAGCAACTCCCTGGGTCGGACTGAAGCTTTCTTT	CASNSLGRTEAFF	.	TRBJ1-1	TRBV6-1	.
TGTGCCAGCAGTCCTACTGGACAAGGCTCTTTAGGAAACACCATATATTTT	CASSPTGQGSLGNTIYF	.	TRBJ1-3	TRBV7-9	.
TGCGCCAGCAGCCGAGAAACGTTGAACACTGAAGCTTTCTTT	CASSRETLNTEAFF	.	TRBJ1-1	TRBV4-1	.
TGTGCCAGCAGCCAATCTTCTAGCGGGGGTCTTTATACGCAGTATTTT	CASSQSSSGGLYTQYF	.	TRBJ2-3	TRBV7-8	TRBD2
TGTGCCAGCAGCGTAGGTCCCGCAGATACGCAGTATTTT	CASSVGPADTQYF	.	TRBJ2-3	TRBV9	.
TGTGCCAGCAGTACCTCAGGGAACCCGCGTAATTCACCCCTCCACTTT	CASSTSGNPRNSPLHF	.	TRBJ1-6	TRBV28	.
TGTGCCAGCAGTGGGCGGGGGGGCGACACAGATACGCAGTATTTT	CASSGRGGDTDTQYF	.	TRBJ2-3	TRBV2	TRBD2
TGTGCCAGCAGCCCCACAGTGAACACTGAAGCTTTCTTT	CASSPTVNTEAFF	few	TRBJ1-1	TRBV11-2	.
TGTGCCAGCAGCTTGACAGGCGGCACTGAAGCTTTCTTT	CASSLTGGTEAFF	medium-sized	TRBJ1-1	TRBV13	.
TGTGCCTGTCACGGCGGGGGAAGCACAGATACGCAGTATTTT	CACHGGGSTDTQYF	.	TRBJ2-3	TRBV30	TRBD2
TGTGCCAGCAGCTTGGCCGTCGCAGGTAGTGGTGCTTTCTTT	CASSLAVAGSGAFF	.	TRBJ1-1	TRBV5-6	.
TGTGCCAGCAGTAGGGGACTAGCGGATCACAATGAGCAGTTCTTC	CASSRGLADHNEQFF	.	TRBJ2-1	TRBV2	TRBD2
TGTGCCAGCAGCCCATGGGTGGGCAGGGGGCGTTTATACGGGAACTATGGCTACACCTTC	CASSPWVGRGRLYGNYGYTF	.	TRBJ1-2	TRBV9	TRBD1
TGTGCCAGCAGTTATTTAATGGGAAGCGGTGAGCAGTTCTTC	CASSYLMGSGEQFF	.	TRBJ2-1	TRBV28	.
TGCGCCAGCAGCCAAGGGGCAGGGGCTCGGGAAAAACTGTTTTTT	CASSQGAGAREKLFF	.	TRBJ1-4	TRBV4-3	.
TGTGCCAGCAGCCCCCCCACTTGGAACACTGAAGCTTTCTTT	CASSPPTWNTEAFF	.	TRBJ1-1	TRBV7-9	.